What follows are 10 T cell receptor beta chains derived from one specimen sequenced in a study of OX40 agonist ivuxolimab in advanced cancers. TCRdb's table, derived via immunoSEQ multiplex PCR, lists solely in-frame clones and lacks some. The data hold approximately 47,000 clones, with more than 70% observed a single time. Sequences were derived from CD4+ or CD8+ T cells sorted from blood, sampled in a trial of the OX40 agonist ivuxolimab. The origin of the receptors is an adult with an advanced solid tumor such as melanoma, head and neck, liver or kidney cancer.

The chain couples TRBV5-1 to TRBJ2-7; the D gene is possibly TRBD2 (6 bases). Germline lookup yields CDR1 SGHRS and CDR2 YFSETQ. V was shortened by 4 bases and J by 2 bases, with 16 bases between the two germline ends. This CDR3 is 15 amino acids long. The CDR3 protein is CASSARVAEPYEQYF. The CDR3 coding sequence is TGCGCCAGCAGCGCACGGGTAGCGGAGCCCTACGAGCAGTACTTC.

The rearrangement uses TRBV5-6 and TRBJ1-2; D ambiguous. Germline V gene sequence: CDR1 SGHDT, CDR2 YYEEEE. The CDR3 contains 16 residues. V lost 1 base to trimming and J lost 2 bases, with 15 bases between them. CDR3 region: CASSLRREGSNYGYTF. The CDR3 nucleotides are TGTGCCAGCAGCTTGAGGAGGGAAGGATCCAACTATGGCTACACCTTC.

The rearrangement links TRBV6-5 to TRBJ2-7; the match to TRBD2 covers 11 bases. The germline V gene has CDR1 MNHEY and CDR2 SVGAGI. The CDR3 runs to 15 residues. The junction had 10 bases not matched to a gene; V was cut back by 6 bases and J by 6 bases. This CDR3 is CASRPSGTSGLEQYF. Written as DNA, the CDR3 is TGTGCCAGCAGACCCTCCGGGACTAGCGGTCTCGAGCAGTACTTC.

V gene TRBV11-3 combines with J gene TRBJ1-4; D remains unclear. Trimming took off 1 base at V and 5 bases at J, with 8 bases between the two ends. This CDR3 is 14 amino acids long. Germline assignment: CDR1 SGHNT and CDR2 YENEEA. This chain's CDR3 is CASSLGFANEKLFF. The DNA for the CDR3 is TGTGCCAGCAGCTTAGGTTTCGCAAATGAAAAACTGTTTTTT.

The rearrangement links TRBV19 to TRBJ1-5; TRBD1 agrees at 8 bases. The length of the CDR3 is 15 residues. The ends lost 4 bases at V and 4 bases at J; junction bases unmatched: 6. Germline CDR1 and CDR2: LNHDA and SQIVND (reference sequence). The CDR3 here is CASSTPDRGNQPQHF. CDR3 DNA sequence: TGTGCCAGTAGTACACCCGACAGGGGAAATCAGCCCCAGCATTTT. Based on the CDR3 plus reference TRBV19 and TRBJ1-5, the full variable domain is DGGITQSPKYLFRKEGQNVTLSCEQNLNHDAMYWYRQDPGQGLRLIYYSQIVNDFQKGDIAEGYSVSREKKESFPLTVTSAQKNPTAFYLCASSTPDRGNQPQHFGDGTRLSIL.

The chain uses TRBV30 and TRBJ2-3; D is possibly TRBD2 (6 bases). The germline V gene encodes CDR1 GTSNPN and CDR2 SVGIG (reference sequence). The CDR3 totals 12 residues. V lost 3 bases to trimming and J lost 7 bases, with 11 bases between them. The CDR3 nucleotides are TGTGCCTGGAGCGGCGGGGCCTATACGCAGTATTTT. Residues: CAWSGGAYTQYF.

CDR3 sequence reads: CASSLQGSNSPLHF. Here the CDR3 DNA reads TGTGCCAGCAGCTTACAGGGATCTAATTCACCCCTCCACTTT. The chain uses TRBV6-4 and TRBJ1-6, with D maybe TRBD1 (6 bases). The CDR3 has 14 residues. Germline loops: CDR1 MRHNA, CDR2 SNTAGT. The germline V and J ends were trimmed by 6 bases and 6 bases, with 12 bases remaining between them.

This chain joins TRBV27 and TRBJ2-1; D is ambiguous. Trimming took off 3 bases at V and 10 bases at J, with 16 bases between the two ends. This CDR3 has 14 residues. Germline V gene lookup returns CDR1 MNHEY and CDR2 SMNVEV (reference sequence). CDR3 nucleotide sequence: TGTGCCAGCAGTTTCAGTCCCCTCCCTGGCGAGCAGTTCTTC. Translating it yields CASSFSPLPGEQFF.

A single count supports this clone. The V call is TRBV5-1, the J call TRBJ2-1; D is uncertain. V was clipped by 0 bases and J by 4 bases, with 8 bases between them. Germline values: CDR1 SGHRS, CDR2 YFSETQ. The CDR3 consists of 14 residues. The CDR3, as DNA: TGCGCCAGCAGCTTGGATACGACGTACAATGAGCAGTTCTTC. Encoded protein: CASSLDTTYNEQFF.

This sequence joins TRBV6-5 and TRBJ2-5; 9 bases align to TRBD2. This CDR3 is built from 16 residues. Germline assignment: CDR1 MNHEY and CDR2 SVGAGI. Germline trimming cut 0 bases from V and 6 bases from J; bases unmatched to any gene: 8. The CDR3 spells CASSYSYSGSGKTQYF. The CDR3 coding sequence is TGTGCCAGCAGTTACTCCTATAGCGGGAGCGGGAAGACCCAGTACTTC.